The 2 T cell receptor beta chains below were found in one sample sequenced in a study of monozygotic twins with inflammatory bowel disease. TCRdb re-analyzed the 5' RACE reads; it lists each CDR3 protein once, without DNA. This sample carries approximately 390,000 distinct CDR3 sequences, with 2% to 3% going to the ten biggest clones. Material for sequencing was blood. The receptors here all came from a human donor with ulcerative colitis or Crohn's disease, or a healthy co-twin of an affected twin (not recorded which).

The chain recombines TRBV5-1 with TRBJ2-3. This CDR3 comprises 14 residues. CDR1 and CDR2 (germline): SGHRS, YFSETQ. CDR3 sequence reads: CASSLDRLTDTQYF.

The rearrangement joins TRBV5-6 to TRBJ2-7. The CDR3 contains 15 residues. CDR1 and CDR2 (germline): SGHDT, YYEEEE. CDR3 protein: CASSSDSYLPYEQYF.